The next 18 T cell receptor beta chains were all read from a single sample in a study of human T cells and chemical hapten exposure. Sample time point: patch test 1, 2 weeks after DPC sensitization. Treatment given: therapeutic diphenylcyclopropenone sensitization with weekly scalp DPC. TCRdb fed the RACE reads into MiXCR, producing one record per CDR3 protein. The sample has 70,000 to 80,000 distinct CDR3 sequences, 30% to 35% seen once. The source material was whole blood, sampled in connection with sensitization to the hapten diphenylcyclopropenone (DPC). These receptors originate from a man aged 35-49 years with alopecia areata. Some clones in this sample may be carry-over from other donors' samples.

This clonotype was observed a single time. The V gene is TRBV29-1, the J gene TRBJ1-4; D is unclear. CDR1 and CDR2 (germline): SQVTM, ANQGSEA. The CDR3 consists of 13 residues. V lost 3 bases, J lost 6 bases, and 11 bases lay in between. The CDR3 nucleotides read TGCAGCGTTGACCTTCGGGGTGATGAAAAACTGTTTTTT. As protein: CSVDLRGDEKLFF.

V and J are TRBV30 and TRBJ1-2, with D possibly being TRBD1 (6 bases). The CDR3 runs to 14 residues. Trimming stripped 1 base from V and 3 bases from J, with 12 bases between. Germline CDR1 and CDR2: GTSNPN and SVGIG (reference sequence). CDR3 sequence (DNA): TGTGCCTGGAGTGCGGGGGGCGCTTACTATGGCTACACCTTC. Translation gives CAWSAGGAYYGYTF. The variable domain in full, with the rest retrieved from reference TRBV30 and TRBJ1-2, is SQTIHQWPATLVQPVGSPLSLECTVEGTSNPNLYWYRQAAGRGLQLLFYSVGIGQISSEVPQNLSASRPQDRQFILSSKKLLLSDSGFYLCAWSAGGAYYGYTFGSGTRLTVV.

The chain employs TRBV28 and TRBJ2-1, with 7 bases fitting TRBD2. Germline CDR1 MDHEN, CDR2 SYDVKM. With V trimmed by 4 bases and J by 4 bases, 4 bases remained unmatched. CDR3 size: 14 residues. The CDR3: CASSSPGLYNEQFF. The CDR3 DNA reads TGTGCCAGCAGTTCCCCGGGACTATACAATGAGCAGTTCTTC.

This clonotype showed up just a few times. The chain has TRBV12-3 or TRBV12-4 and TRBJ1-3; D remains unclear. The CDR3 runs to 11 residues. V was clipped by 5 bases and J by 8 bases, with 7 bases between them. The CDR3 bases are TGTGCCAGCAGTGTCAGCGACACCATATATTTT. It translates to CASSVSDTIYF.

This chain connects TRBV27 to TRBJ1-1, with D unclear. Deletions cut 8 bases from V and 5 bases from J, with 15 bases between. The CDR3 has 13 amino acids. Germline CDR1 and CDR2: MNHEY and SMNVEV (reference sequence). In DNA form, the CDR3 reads TGTGCCAGCTCCTGGAGCGCCGTAACTGAAGCTTTCTTT. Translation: CASSWSAVTEAFF.

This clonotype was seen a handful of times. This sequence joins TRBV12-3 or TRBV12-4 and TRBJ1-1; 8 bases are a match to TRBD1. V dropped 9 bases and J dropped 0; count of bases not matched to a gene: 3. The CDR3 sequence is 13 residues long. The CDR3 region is CARRTGLNTEAFF. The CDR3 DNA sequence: TGTGCCAGGAGGACAGGGTTGAACACTGAAGCTTTCTTT.

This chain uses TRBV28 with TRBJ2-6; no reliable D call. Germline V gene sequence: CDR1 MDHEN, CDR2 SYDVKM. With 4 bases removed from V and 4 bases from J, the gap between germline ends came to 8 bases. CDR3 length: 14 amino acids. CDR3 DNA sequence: TGTGCCAGCAGTTCCACCCCCGGGGCCAACGTCCTGACTTTC. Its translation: CASSSTPGANVLTF.

CDR3 region: CASSIDRGVYNEQFF. Written as DNA, the CDR3 is TGTGCCAGCAGTATCGACCGGGGGGTATACAATGAGCAGTTCTTC. The V and J genes are TRBV6-5 and TRBJ2-1; TRBD2 matches 7 bases. The V and J ends lost 5 bases and 4 bases, in that order; junction bases with no gene match: 8. The CDR3 consists of 15 residues. The germline CDR1 and CDR2 sequences are MNHEY and SVGAGI.

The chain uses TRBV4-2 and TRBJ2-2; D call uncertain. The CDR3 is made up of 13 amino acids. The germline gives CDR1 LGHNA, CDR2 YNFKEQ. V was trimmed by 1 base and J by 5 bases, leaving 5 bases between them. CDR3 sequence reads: CASSQGKTGELFF. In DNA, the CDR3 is TGTGCCAGCAGCCAAGGGAAGACCGGGGAGCTGTTTTTT.

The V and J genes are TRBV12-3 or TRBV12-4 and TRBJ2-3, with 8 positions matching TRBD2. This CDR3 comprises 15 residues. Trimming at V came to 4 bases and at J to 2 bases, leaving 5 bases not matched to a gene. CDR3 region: CASSSRGASTDTQYF. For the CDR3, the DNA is TGTGCCAGCAGTTCGCGGGGGGCCTCCACAGATACGCAGTATTTT.

The CDR3 DNA reads as TGTGCCAGCAGAACCGGGACTAGCGGTTACAATGAGCAGTTCTTC. This translates into CASRTGTSGYNEQFF. J is TRBJ2-1 and V is TRBV11-2, with 11 positions matching TRBD2. This CDR3 is built from 15 residues. Per the germline V gene, CDR1 is SGHAT and CDR2 is FQNNGV. Germline trimming cut 6 bases from V and 4 bases from J; bases unmatched to any gene: 5.

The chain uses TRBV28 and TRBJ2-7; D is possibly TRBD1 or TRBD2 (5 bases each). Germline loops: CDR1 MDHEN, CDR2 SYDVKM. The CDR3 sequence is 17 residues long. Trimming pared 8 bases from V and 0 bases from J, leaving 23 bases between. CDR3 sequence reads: CASGLGSAGTVSYEQYF. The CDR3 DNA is TGTGCCAGCGGTCTGGGGAGCGCCGGGACGGTCTCCTACGAGCAGTACTTC.

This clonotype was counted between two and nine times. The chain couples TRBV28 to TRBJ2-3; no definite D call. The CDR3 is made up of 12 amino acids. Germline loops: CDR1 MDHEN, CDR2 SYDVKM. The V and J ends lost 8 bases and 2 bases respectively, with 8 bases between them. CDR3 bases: TGTGCCAGCCGTTCTTTCACAGATACGCAGTATTTT. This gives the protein CASRSFTDTQYF.

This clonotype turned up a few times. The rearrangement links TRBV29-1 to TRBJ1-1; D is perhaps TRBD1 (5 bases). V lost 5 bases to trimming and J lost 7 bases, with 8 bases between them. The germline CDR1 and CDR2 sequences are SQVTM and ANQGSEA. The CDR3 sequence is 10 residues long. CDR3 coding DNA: TGCAGCGTTCGGGACTTTGAAGCTTTCTTT. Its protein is CSVRDFEAFF.

The CDR3 nucleotides read TGTGCCAGCAGCCAAGGGGCCTCTCCCGCCGGGGAGCTGTTTTTT. As protein: CASSQGASPAGELFF. The rearrangement joins TRBV3-1 to TRBJ2-2; unclear D gene. Germline V gene lookup returns CDR1 LGHDT and CDR2 YNNKEL (reference sequence). This CDR3 comprises 15 residues. Trimming cost V 1 base and J 6 bases, with 12 bases left between them.

CDR3 region: CASSEQAPNTEAFF. The DNA for the CDR3 is TGTGCCAGCAGCGAACAGGCTCCGAACACTGAAGCTTTCTTT. The chain combines TRBV3-1 with TRBJ1-1; D possibly corresponds to TRBD1 (5 bases). This CDR3 comprises 14 residues. V was cut by 5 bases and J by 1 base, with 11 bases left in between. Germline values: CDR1 LGHDT, CDR2 YNNKEL (reference sequence). The whole variable domain, remainder taken from reference TRBV3-1 and TRBJ1-1, is DTAVSQTPKYLVTQMGNDKSIKCEQNLGHDTMYWYKQDSKKFLKIMFSYNNKELIINETVPNRFSPKSPDKAHLNLHINSLELGDSAVYFCASSEQAPNTEAFFGQGTRLTVV.

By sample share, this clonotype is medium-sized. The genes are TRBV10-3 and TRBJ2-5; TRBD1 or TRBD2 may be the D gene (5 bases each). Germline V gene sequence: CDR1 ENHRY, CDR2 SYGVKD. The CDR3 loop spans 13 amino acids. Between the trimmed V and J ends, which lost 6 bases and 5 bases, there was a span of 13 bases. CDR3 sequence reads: CAIRPGPGETQYF. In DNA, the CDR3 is TGTGCCATCAGGCCGGGGCCGGGGGAGACCCAGTACTTC.

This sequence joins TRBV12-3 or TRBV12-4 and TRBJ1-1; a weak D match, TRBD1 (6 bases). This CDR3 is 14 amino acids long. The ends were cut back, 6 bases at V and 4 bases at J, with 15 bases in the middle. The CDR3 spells CASSLTQGSTEAFF. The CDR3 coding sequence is TGTGCCAGCAGCCTTACCCAGGGGAGCACTGAAGCTTTCTTT.